The rows below give T cell receptor beta chains drawn from one sample of a study of blood T cell repertoires in COVID-19. Sequencing used immunoSEQ multiplex PCR; TCRdb keeps in-frame clones, though not all of them. The sample yields 300,000 to 350,000 clones, 90% seen once. The sequencing input was peripheral blood. The receptors here all came from a woman between 40 and 50 years old with COVID-19, enrolled during active disease. Both conserved end residues are part of each CDR3. D genes are given only for firm matches. The listing skips clone size in some rows; elsewhere it reads once, few, many or a size class.

size,J,V,D,DNA,CDR3
.,TRBJ1-1,TRBV7-3,.,TGTGCCAGCAGCTTAAAACCGGGGGGTACTGAAGCTTTCTTT,CASSLKPGGTEAFF
.,TRBJ2-5,TRBV5-1,.,TGCGCCAGCAGCTTGAAGGCGGGGGCGCGGGGAGAGACCCAGTACTTC,CASSLKAGARGETQYF
few,TRBJ1-4,TRBV6-6,TRBD1,TGTGCCAGCAGTCCCCTCGGGGACAGCGGGTTTAATGAAAAACTGTTTTTT,CASSPLGDSGFNEKLFF
.,TRBJ2-7,TRBV5-8,.,TGTGCCAGCAACCCGGGATACGGCTACGAGCAGTACTTC,CASNPGYGYEQYF
.,TRBJ1-2,TRBV12-5,.,TGTGCTAGTGGTTTCCCGACAAGCTATGGCTACACCTTC,CASGFPTSYGYTF
.,TRBJ1-5,TRBV30,.,TGTGCCTGGAGTACAGGGATCAGCAATCAGCCCCAGCATTTT,CAWSTGISNQPQHF
.,TRBJ2-2,TRBV27,TRBD2,TGTGCCAGCAGTTTATCCGGGAGGAGCACCGGGGAGCTGTTTTTT,CASSLSGRSTGELFF
once,TRBJ1-1,TRBV5-1,TRBD1,TGCGCCAGCAGCCCACAGGGGCCCGCTGAAGCTTTCTTT,CASSPQGPAEAFF
.,TRBJ2-1,TRBV25-1,TRBD2,TGTGCCAGCAGTGAGGGACTAGCGGGAGCTGGCTATGAGCAGTTCTTC,CASSEGLAGAGYEQFF
.,TRBJ2-7,TRBV6-5,TRBD2,TGTGCCAGCAGTTCCACTAGCGGGAGGGGGTGGGAGCAGTACTTC,CASSSTSGRGWEQYF
.,TRBJ2-1,TRBV24-1,TRBD2,TGTGCCACCAGTTCTAGCGGGAGGGCCGTCAATGAGCAGTTCTTC,CATSSSGRAVNEQFF
.,TRBJ2-2,TRBV6-5,.,TGTGCCAGCAGCTGGAGGGCCGGGGAGCTGTTTTTT,CASSWRAGELFF
.,TRBJ1-1,TRBV12-3/TRBV12-4,.,TGTGCCAGCAGTTTTCGAGTGAACACTGAAGCTTTCTTT,CASSFRVNTEAFF
.,TRBJ2-3,TRBV3-1/TRBV3-2,.,TGTGCCAGCAGCCAAGTAAGGGAGCCGGGAGATACGCAGTATTTT,CASSQVREPGDTQYF
.,TRBJ2-1,TRBV28,.,TGTGCCAGCAGTTTAGCAGGTAACAATGAGCAGTTCTTC,CASSLAGNNEQFF
.,TRBJ2-7,TRBV5-6,TRBD1,TGTGCCAGCAGCCCCGACGGGACAGGGGGCTACGAGCAGTACTTC,CASSPDGTGGYEQYF
once,TRBJ2-5,TRBV27,.,TGTGCCAGCAGTCTCGTACGGGAGAAGACCCAGTACTTC,CASSLVREKTQYF
.,TRBJ1-5,TRBV10-2,TRBD1,TGCGCCAGCAGTGTAGGGACAGGCAATCAGCCCCAGCATTTT,CASSVGTGNQPQHF
once,TRBJ1-1,TRBV11-2,.,TGTGCCAGCAGCTTAGAACCGACAGGTGAAGCTTTCTTT,CASSLEPTGEAFF
few,TRBJ2-7,TRBV7-2,.,TGTGCCAGCAGCTTAAAAAGACTGTCGAGATCGGGGGACTACGAGCAGTACTTC,CASSLKRLSRSGDYEQYF
.,TRBJ2-1,TRBV9,.,TGTGCCAGCAGCGTAGTTGCGACTACCTACAATGAGCAGTTCTTC,CASSVVATTYNEQFF
.,TRBJ2-2,TRBV7-9,TRBD2,TGTGCCAGCACCCGGCCTCCTCTTGCTAGCGGGGGGCCCTCGAACACCGGGGAGCTGTTTTTT,CASTRPPLASGGPSNTGELFF
few,TRBJ1-4,TRBV20-1,TRBD1,TGCAGTGCTAGTAGGAACAGGGGCCGCGAAGAAAAACTGTTTTTT,CSASRNRGREEKLFF
.,TRBJ2-7,TRBV27,.,TGTGCCAGCAGTAACCCACCAATGCCTGACAGCTCCTACGAGCAGTACTTC,CASSNPPMPDSSYEQYF
.,TRBJ1-1,TRBV6-6,.,TGTGCCAGCAGGAGGGGGGGGAACACTGAAGCTTTCTTT,CASRRGGNTEAFF
.,TRBJ2-1,TRBV7-7,.,TGTGCTAGCAGCTTGGGGACACCCCTCTACAATGAGCAGTTCTTC,CASSLGTPLYNEQFF
.,TRBJ2-7,TRBV30,.,TGTGCCTGGATAAGGCCAGGGGAGGGGTACGAGCAGTACTTC,CAWIRPGEGYEQYF
.,TRBJ1-2,TRBV5-1,TRBD1,TGCGCCAGCAGCCCGGACCCAGCCGGGACAGGGGTCGATGGCTACACCTTC,CASSPDPAGTGVDGYTF
.,TRBJ2-7,TRBV28,TRBD1,TGTGCCAGCAGGTCCGGGACAGCTAGCTCCTACGAGCAGTACTTC,CASRSGTASSYEQYF
.,TRBJ2-7,TRBV12-5,.,TGTGCTAGTGGTTGGGGAGGAAACGAGCAGTACTTC,CASGWGGNEQYF
once,TRBJ2-1,TRBV2,TRBD2,TGTGCCAGCAGTGCCGGACTAGCGGGACTCAATGAGCAGTTCTTC,CASSAGLAGLNEQFF
.,TRBJ1-6,TRBV19,TRBD1,TGTGCCAGTAGTATATCCGGGACAGGGGGTATAGCGCGATTCCAAAGTAATTCACCCCTCCACTTT,CASSISGTGGIARFQSNSPLHF
.,TRBJ1-2,TRBV7-3,TRBD1,TGTGCCAGCAGCTTTACAGGGGCCCCTATTCTCAATGGCTACACCTTC,CASSFTGAPILNGYTF
.,TRBJ1-1,TRBV3-1/TRBV3-2,.,TGTGCCAGCAGCCAAGATCGGGGGGGAATGAACACTGAAGCTTTCTTT,CASSQDRGGMNTEAFF
.,TRBJ1-1,TRBV18,.,TGTGCCAGCTCACCTTCGACGGGACAACGTGAAGCTTTCTTT,CASSPSTGQREAFF
.,TRBJ2-5,TRBV7-9,.,TGTGCCAGCAACAAGGAGGGGTTTGAGACCCAGTACTTC,CASNKEGFETQYF
.,TRBJ2-7,TRBV5-4,TRBD2,TGTGCCAGCAGCCAGGGGACTAGCAGGGACGAGCAGTACTTC,CASSQGTSRDEQYF
.,TRBJ1-2,TRBV28,.,TGTGCCAGCAGTCCGGACATCTATGGCTACACCTTC,CASSPDIYGYTF
.,TRBJ1-5,TRBV10-1,TRBD1,TGCGCCAGCAGTTCGTTAGGACAGGGTAGCAATCAGCCCCAGCATTTT,CASSSLGQGSNQPQHF
.,TRBJ2-7,TRBV28,.,TGTGCCAGCAGTTCGTATCCGCTTGGGGGGAGGTACGAGCAGTACTTC,CASSSYPLGGRYEQYF
once,TRBJ2-3,TRBV4-3,TRBD2,TGCGCCAGCAGCCAACTCAGCGGGAGGACAGATACGCAGTATTTT,CASSQLSGRTDTQYF
.,TRBJ2-5,TRBV30,.,TGTGCCTGGGCTTTCGAAGAGACCCAGTACTTC,CAWAFEETQYF
.,TRBJ1-2,TRBV27,.,TGTGCCAGCAGCTCGGGGATAGCTAACTATGGCTACACCTTC,CASSSGIANYGYTF